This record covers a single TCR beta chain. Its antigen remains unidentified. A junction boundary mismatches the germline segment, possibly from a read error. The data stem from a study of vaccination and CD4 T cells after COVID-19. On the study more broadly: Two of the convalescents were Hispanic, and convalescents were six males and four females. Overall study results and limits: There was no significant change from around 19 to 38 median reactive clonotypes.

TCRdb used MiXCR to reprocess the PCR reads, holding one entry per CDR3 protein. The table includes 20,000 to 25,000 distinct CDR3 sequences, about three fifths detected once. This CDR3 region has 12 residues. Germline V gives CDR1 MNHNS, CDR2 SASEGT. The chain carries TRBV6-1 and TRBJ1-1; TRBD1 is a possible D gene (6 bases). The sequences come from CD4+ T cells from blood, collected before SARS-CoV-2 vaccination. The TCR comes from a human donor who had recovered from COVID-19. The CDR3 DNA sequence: TGTGCCAGCAGTGGAGGGGGGACTGGAGCTTTCTTT. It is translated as CASSGGGTGAFF.